A selection of T cell receptor beta chains follows, all from one sample in a study of PD-L1 blockade in urothelial cancer. Only in-frame clones appear in the TCRdb table, and some are missing; sequencing was by immunoSEQ multiplex PCR. In the table there are roughly 41,000 clones, roughly four fifths of which are singletons. This specimen was PBMCs, taken around atezolizumab (anti-PD-L1) treatment. Every receptor here comes from a man between 60 and 75 years old with urothelial cancer. The CDR3 runs from the conserved cysteine through the conserved F or W. D genes are given only for firm matches. Some rows mark clone size as missing; the rest say once, few, many or name a class of expanded clone.

d_call: TRBD2; j_call: TRBJ2-3; clone_size: .; v_call: TRBV5-1; cdr3_aa: CASSSLAGGEDTQYF; cdr3_nt: TGCGCCAGCAGCTCCCTAGCGGGGGGAGAAGATACGCAGTATTTT
d_call: .; j_call: TRBJ1-2; clone_size: .; v_call: TRBV19; cdr3_aa: CASSSWGDWDYGYTF; cdr3_nt: TGTGCCAGTAGTTCCTGGGGAGATTGGGACTATGGCTACACCTTC
d_call: .; j_call: TRBJ1-6; clone_size: .; v_call: TRBV6-5; cdr3_aa: CATGGFKDSPLHF; cdr3_nt: TGTGCCACCGGGGGTTTTAAGGATTCACCCCTCCACTTT
d_call: .; j_call: TRBJ2-7; clone_size: .; v_call: TRBV5-6; cdr3_aa: CASSLSTISYEQYF; cdr3_nt: TGTGCCAGCAGCTTGTCGACAATCTCCTACGAGCAGTACTTC
d_call: .; j_call: TRBJ1-6; clone_size: .; v_call: TRBV4-2; cdr3_aa: CASSQVEWVQGALHF; cdr3_nt: TGTGCCAGCAGCCAAGTGGAGTGGGTCCAAGGGGCCCTCCACTTT
d_call: TRBD2; j_call: TRBJ2-3; clone_size: .; v_call: TRBV23-1; cdr3_aa: CASSRLAGGPADTQYF; cdr3_nt: TGCGCCAGCAGTCGCCTCGCGGGGGGGCCGGCAGATACGCAGTATTTT
d_call: TRBD1; j_call: TRBJ2-1; clone_size: .; v_call: TRBV7-9; cdr3_aa: CASSPNVTTGFYNEQFF; cdr3_nt: TGTGCCAGCAGCCCCAACGTAACGACAGGGTTCTACAATGAGCAGTTCTTC
d_call: TRBD1; j_call: TRBJ1-3; clone_size: .; v_call: TRBV7-2; cdr3_aa: CASSPGTVGNTIYF; cdr3_nt: TGTGCCAGCAGCCCAGGGACAGTTGGAAACACCATATATTTT
d_call: .; j_call: TRBJ1-4; clone_size: .; v_call: TRBV4-1; cdr3_aa: CASSPPNAATNEKLFF; cdr3_nt: TGCGCCAGCAGCCCCCCTAACGCCGCAACTAATGAAAAACTGTTTTTT
d_call: .; j_call: TRBJ2-1; clone_size: .; v_call: TRBV5-5; cdr3_aa: CASSQDFSYNEQFF; cdr3_nt: TGTGCCAGCAGCCAGGACTTCTCCTACAATGAGCAGTTCTTC
d_call: TRBD2; j_call: TRBJ2-5; clone_size: .; v_call: TRBV5-4; cdr3_aa: CASSSRLAGEETQYF; cdr3_nt: TGTGCCAGCAGCTCCCGACTAGCGGGGGAGGAGACCCAGTACTTC
d_call: .; j_call: TRBJ1-5; clone_size: .; v_call: TRBV6-1; cdr3_aa: CASSEGGLNQPQHF; cdr3_nt: TGTGCCAGCAGTGAAGGTGGGCTCAATCAGCCCCAGCATTTT
d_call: TRBD2; j_call: TRBJ2-3; clone_size: .; v_call: TRBV7-3; cdr3_aa: CASSLQAGDLTDTQYF; cdr3_nt: TGTGCCAGCAGCTTACAAGCGGGGGACCTCACAGATACGCAGTATTTT
d_call: .; j_call: TRBJ2-7; clone_size: .; v_call: TRBV28; cdr3_aa: CASTTGGLEQYF; cdr3_nt: TGTGCCAGCACCACCGGGGGGCTGGAGCAGTACTTC
d_call: .; j_call: TRBJ2-6; clone_size: .; v_call: TRBV28; cdr3_aa: CASSPLGVSGANVLTF; cdr3_nt: TGTGCCAGCAGTCCCCTCGGGGTCTCCGGGGCCAACGTCCTGACTTTC
d_call: TRBD2; j_call: TRBJ2-1; clone_size: once; v_call: TRBV2; cdr3_aa: CASSESGGGAVPYNEQFF; cdr3_nt: TGTGCCAGCAGTGAATCGGGCGGGGGGGCCGTGCCCTACAATGAGCAGTTCTTC
d_call: .; j_call: TRBJ1-6; clone_size: .; v_call: TRBV5-6; cdr3_aa: CASSRRVTIQSPLHF; cdr3_nt: TGTGCCAGCAGCCGGAGGGTGACAATCCAGTCACCCCTCCACTTT
d_call: .; j_call: TRBJ1-2; clone_size: .; v_call: TRBV30; cdr3_aa: CAWGQNYGYTF; cdr3_nt: TGTGCCTGGGGACAGAACTATGGCTACACCTTC
d_call: .; j_call: TRBJ1-5; clone_size: .; v_call: TRBV28; cdr3_aa: CASSGDNRVINQPQHF; cdr3_nt: TGTGCCAGCAGTGGGGACAACAGGGTTATAAATCAGCCCCAGCATTTT
d_call: .; j_call: TRBJ1-2; clone_size: .; v_call: TRBV11-2; cdr3_aa: CASSLVGHIYGYTF; cdr3_nt: TGTGCCAGCAGCTTAGTGGGACATATCTATGGCTACACCTTC
d_call: TRBD1; j_call: TRBJ1-2; clone_size: .; v_call: TRBV28; cdr3_aa: CASSLYGTGFGGYTF; cdr3_nt: TGTGCCAGCAGTTTATACGGGACAGGGTTTGGTGGCTACACCTTC
d_call: TRBD2; j_call: TRBJ2-3; clone_size: .; v_call: TRBV7-2; cdr3_aa: CASSSQRGGADTQYF; cdr3_nt: TGTGCCAGCAGCAGCCAGCGGGGGGGCGCAGATACGCAGTATTTT
d_call: .; j_call: TRBJ2-5; clone_size: .; v_call: TRBV6-1; cdr3_aa: CASSEGQTGGETQYF; cdr3_nt: TGTGCCAGCAGTGAAGGGCAAACTGGGGGGGAGACCCAGTACTTC
d_call: TRBD1; j_call: TRBJ2-1; clone_size: .; v_call: TRBV10-3; cdr3_aa: CAIKGQYNEQFF; cdr3_nt: TGTGCCATCAAGGGACAGTACAATGAGCAGTTCTTC